This TCR beta chain was retrieved from a study of pediatric ulcerative colitis. Remarks on this clone: Its matching antigen is unknown.

The ends were cut back, 7 bases at V and 1 base at J, with 11 bases in the middle. This CDR3 spans 13 amino acids. CDR1 is MNHEY, CDR2 SVGAGI, per germline. Produced via immunoSEQ multiplex PCR; TCRdb's table is partial and in-frame only. Counted here are 35,000 to 45,000 clones, roughly 80% occurring once; the ten biggest clones make up about 23%. Study-wide points: Blood-rectal clonal overlap within each person was significantly higher in ulcerative colitis patients than controls.

This sequence originates from a girl aged 10 to 17 with moderate ulcerative colitis. The sample was blood. The V gene is TRBV6-5, the J gene TRBJ2-7; D perhaps matches TRBD1 (5 bases). The CDR3 loop is CASTAGPSYEQYF. For the CDR3, the DNA is TGTGCCAGCACGGCAGGGCCTTCCTACGAGCAGTACTTC.